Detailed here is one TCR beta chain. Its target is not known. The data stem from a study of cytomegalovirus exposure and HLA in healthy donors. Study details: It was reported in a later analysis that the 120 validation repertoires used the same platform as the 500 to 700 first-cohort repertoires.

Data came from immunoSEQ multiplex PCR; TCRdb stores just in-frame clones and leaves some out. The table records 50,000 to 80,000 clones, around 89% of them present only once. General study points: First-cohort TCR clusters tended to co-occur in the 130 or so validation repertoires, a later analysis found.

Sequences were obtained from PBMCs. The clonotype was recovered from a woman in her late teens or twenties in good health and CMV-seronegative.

The CDR3 sequence is CASREGSLRTEAFF. CDR3 nucleotides: TGTGCCAGTCGGGAGGGCAGTTTAAGAACTGAAGCTTTCTTT. The rearrangement joins TRBV19 to TRBJ1-1; D ambiguous. The CDR3 runs 14 residues. Trimming stripped 8 bases from V and 5 bases from J, with 18 bases between. Looked up from germline, CDR1 is LNHDA and CDR2 is SQIVND (reference sequence). The full variable domain, with the rest looked up from reference TRBV19 and TRBJ1-1, is DGGITQSPKYLFRKEGQNVTLSCEQNLNHDAMYWYRQDPGQGLRLIYYSQIVNDFQKGDIAEGYSVSREKKESFPLTVTSAQKNPTAFYLCASREGSLRTEAFFGQGTRLTVV.